The 25 T cell receptor beta chains below were found in one sample sequenced in a study of follicular helper T cells after annual influenza vaccination. This table comes from immunoSEQ multiplex PCR, and its TCRdb copy is limited to in-frame clones, with some not included. The sample lists around 9,500 clones, approximately 83% occurring once. Time point meaning: 2013-2014 season, 7 days after vaccination. The input for sequencing was CXCR5- memory CD4+ T cells sorted from blood, taken 7 days after influenza vaccination. The receptors originated from an adult who received the influenza vaccine.

The V call is TRBV5-5, the J call TRBJ2-5; no clear D gene. The CDR3 is 13 amino acids. V shed 2 bases and J shed 5 bases, with 10 bases lying between them. In germline, CDR1 is SGHKS, CDR2 YYEKEE (reference sequence). The CDR3 sequence is CASSFAPQETQYF. In nucleotides, the CDR3 is TGTGCCAGCAGCTTCGCCCCTCAGGAGACCCAGTACTTC.

The rearrangement links TRBV2 to TRBJ2-1; D might be TRBD2 (6 bases). The CDR3 covers 17 residues. The V gene's germline CDR1 is SNHLY and CDR2 FYNNEI. The V end lost 4 bases, the J end lost 9 bases, and 25 bases lay between the germline ends. CDR3 DNA: TGTGCCAGCAGTGGGCTGGGGACTGGAACGTCCGCAGGTGAGCAGTTCTTC. Translated, it gives CASSGLGTGTSAGEQFF.

The V gene is TRBV27, the J gene TRBJ2-2; no reliable D call. The CDR3 consists of 13 residues. Germline values: CDR1 MNHEY, CDR2 SMNVEV (reference sequence). The germline V and J ends were trimmed by 6 bases and 4 bases, with 9 bases remaining between them. The CDR3 protein is CASSRWTTGELFF. The CDR3 DNA reads as TGTGCCAGCAGCCGATGGACCACCGGGGAGCTGTTTTTT.

This sequence joins TRBV5-1 and TRBJ2-3, with D unresolved. This CDR3 contains 18 residues. V shed 0 bases and J shed 1 base, with 18 bases lying between them. CDR1 and CDR2 from the germline V gene are SGHRS and YFSETQ. In nucleotides, the CDR3 is TGCGCCAGCAGCTTGGTCGTCCCAGCGCGAATCCGCACAGATACGCAGTATTTT. Protein sequence: CASSLVVPARIRTDTQYF.

This clone was observed a handful of times. V and J are TRBV7-2 and TRBJ1-2, with a possible D match to TRBD1 (6 bases). The CDR3 totals 16 residues. Germline loops: CDR1 SGHTA, CDR2 FQGNSA. V was trimmed by 2 bases and J by 4 bases, leaving 17 bases between them. CDR3 nucleotide sequence: TGTGCCAGCAGCTTACTCACAGGGACTGCCTCCTATGGCTACACCTTC. It yields the protein CASSLLTGTASYGYTF.

The rearrangement uses TRBV19 and TRBJ2-6, with D maybe TRBD1 (6 bases). The CDR3 runs 16 residues. V shed 4 bases and J shed 2 bases, with 12 bases lying between them. CDR1 is LNHDA and CDR2 is SQIVND in the germline V gene (reference sequence). CDR3 in amino acids: CASSTQGRTGANVLTF. The CDR3 coding sequence is TGTGCCAGTAGTACACAGGGAAGGACTGGGGCCAACGTCCTGACTTTC.

The chain employs TRBV7-9 and TRBJ2-5, with D perhaps TRBD2 (5 bases). CDR1 is SEHNR and CDR2 is FQNEAQ in the germline V gene (reference sequence). Trimming cost V 0 bases and J 5 bases, with 10 bases left between them. The CDR3 covers 14 residues. The CDR3 DNA is TGTGCCAGCAGCTTAGCTTCGCCGGGGGAGACCCAGTACTTC. Translation gives CASSLASPGETQYF.

This rearrangement joins TRBV18 to TRBJ2-5; tentative D call: TRBD1 (5 bases). The CDR3 totals 13 residues. Per the germline V gene, CDR1 is KGHSH and CDR2 is LQKENI. Trimming shortened V by 2 bases and J by 4 bases, and 8 bases separated the two germline ends. Here the CDR3 DNA reads TGTGCCAGCTCACCATCAGGGCGAGAGACCCAGTACTTC. Residues: CASSPSGRETQYF. The full variable domain, in which reference TRBV18 and TRBJ2-5 provide the parts outside the CDR3, is NAGVMQNPRHLVRRRGQEARLRCSPMKGHSHVYWYRQLPEEGLKFMVYLQKENIIDESGMPKERFSAEFPKEGPSILRIQQVVRGDSAAYFCASSPSGRETQYFGPGTRLLVL.

The rearrangement uses TRBV30 and TRBJ2-3; TRBD2 matches at 7 bases. CDR3 length: 13 amino acids. Germline CDR1 is GTSNPN and CDR2 is SVGIG (reference sequence). J lost 0 bases, V lost 3 bases, and 0 bases had no gene match. CDR3 nucleotide sequence: TGTGCCTGGAGGCGGGGGAGCACAGATACGCAGTATTTT. Protein: CAWRRGSTDTQYF.

V gene TRBV28 combines with J gene TRBJ1-1, with TRBD1 matching over 8 bases. The junction had 7 bases not matched to a gene; V was cut back by 6 bases and J by 1 base. There are 15 residues in the CDR3. CDR1 MDHEN and CDR2 SYDVKM come from the germline V gene. The CDR3 DNA reads TGTGCCAGCAGCCAGACTACAGGGGGGAACACTGAAGCTTTCTTT. Its translation is CASSQTTGGNTEAFF.

V usage is TRBV5-5 and J usage is TRBJ2-1; TRBD2 matches at 7 bases. Germline-derived CDR1 and CDR2 are SGHKS and YYEKEE (reference sequence). The CDR3 runs to 15 residues. With V trimmed by 4 bases and J by 4 bases, 8 bases remained unmatched. CDR3 in DNA: TGTGCCAGCAGCCCCGGACTAGTTACTTACAATGAGCAGTTCTTC. This codes for CASSPGLVTYNEQFF.

The J gene is TRBJ1-4, the V gene TRBV28, with 9 nucleotides matching TRBD1. This CDR3 is built from 15 residues. V lost 6 bases and J lost 6; bases outside the gene matches: 8. Germline V lookup: CDR1 MDHEN, CDR2 SYDVKM. For the CDR3, the DNA is TGTGCCAGCAGCCCACCGGGACAGGGAGATGAAAAACTGTTTTTT. Its protein product is CASSPPGQGDEKLFF.

This chain connects TRBV7-2 to TRBJ2-2, with D possibly matching TRBD1 (6 bases). Trimming stripped 5 bases from V and 1 base from J, with 11 bases between. This CDR3 has 15 residues. Germline V gene lookup returns CDR1 SGHTA and CDR2 FQGNSA. Written as DNA, the CDR3 is TGTGCCAGCAGCCCCGGACAGAGGAACACCGGGGAGCTGTTTTTT. Encoded protein: CASSPGQRNTGELFF.

This chain joins TRBV10-1 and TRBJ2-2; D gene uncertain. Germline loops: CDR1 WNHNN, CDR2 SYGVQD (reference sequence). There are 15 residues in the CDR3. V was cut by 3 bases and J by 5 bases, with 13 bases left in between. The CDR3 here is CASSDRQPGTGELFF. For the CDR3, the DNA is TGCGCCAGCAGTGATCGGCAGCCCGGAACCGGGGAGCTGTTTTTT.

The chain has TRBV5-1 and TRBJ2-7, with 9 bases fitting TRBD1. This CDR3 has 14 amino acids. After removal of 0 bases from V and 2 bases from J, the junction contained 0 bases not matched to a gene. CDR1 and CDR2 from the germline V gene are SGHRS and YFSETQ. CDR3 bases: TGCGCCAGCAGCTTGGGACAGGGGGCCTACGAGCAGTACTTC. Its protein product is CASSLGQGAYEQYF.

Comments on this clone: The sample has other DNA sequences that encode this CDR3 too. The chain links TRBV18 to TRBJ1-5; the D is unclear. CDR3 length: 13 residues. Germline V gene sequence: CDR1 KGHSH, CDR2 LQKENI. The germline V and J ends were trimmed by 6 bases and 5 bases, with 11 bases remaining between them. The CDR3 DNA is TGTGCCAGCTCTCCCGGACGGGATCAGCCCCAGCATTTT. Its protein is CASSPGRDQPQHF.

This clone appeared a few times. The chain couples TRBV7-2 to TRBJ1-2, with D possibly being TRBD1 (6 bases). The V gene's germline CDR1 is SGHTA and CDR2 FQGNSA. Deletions cut 5 bases from V and 6 bases from J, with 13 bases between. The CDR3 sequence is 13 residues long. CDR3 in amino acids: CASSPGQWDGYTF. The CDR3 bases are TGTGCCAGCAGCCCCGGACAGTGGGATGGCTACACCTTC.

The CDR3 loop is CASSLARTGWGETQYF. CDR3 nucleotides: TGTGCCAGCAGCTTAGCCAGGACAGGGTGGGGAGAGACCCAGTACTTC. J is TRBJ2-5 and V is TRBV7-2, with 8 bases matching TRBD1. This CDR3 is built from 16 residues. CDR1 and CDR2 (germline): SGHTA, FQGNSA. The J segment lost 4 bases and the V segment lost 0 bases, leaving 7 bases of the junction unmatched.

The rearrangement uses TRBV9 and TRBJ2-2; 8 nucleotides match TRBD2. CDR1 SGDLS and CDR2 YYNGEE come from the germline V gene. After removal of 5 bases from V and 5 bases from J, the junction contained 11 bases not matched to a gene. CDR3 size: 16 residues. CDR3 bases: TGTGCCAGCAGAGATGATAGCGGGAAGGGGACCGGGGAGCTGTTTTTT. It specifies CASRDDSGKGTGELFF.

This rearrangement joins TRBV28 to TRBJ2-5; weak D call: TRBD1 (6 bases). Trimming took 5 bases from V and 4 from J, leaving 14 bases between them. Looked up from germline, CDR1 is MDHEN and CDR2 is SYDVKM. This CDR3 region has 14 residues. CDR3 coding DNA: TGTGCCAGCAGTCCCGTTCAGGGGCGAGAGACCCAGTACTTC. The encoded protein is CASSPVQGRETQYF.

The chain joins TRBV4-3 to TRBJ1-2; no clear D gene. This CDR3 region has 14 residues. Germline loops: CDR1 LGHNA, CDR2 YSLEER. With 0 bases removed from V and 8 bases from J, the gap between germline ends came to 13 bases. CDR3 region: CASSQDFGTRGYTF. CDR3 nucleotide sequence: TGCGCCAGCAGCCAAGATTTCGGAACGCGCGGCTACACCTTC.

This chain connects TRBV19 to TRBJ1-6; a possible D gene is TRBD1 (5 bases). Germline CDR1 reads LNHDA; CDR2 reads SQIVND (reference sequence). Trimming took 3 bases from V and 9 from J, leaving 12 bases between them. This CDR3 is built from 14 residues. The CDR3 loop reads CASSIGDRGSPLHF. In DNA, the CDR3 is TGTGCCAGTAGTATTGGGGACCGAGGTTCACCCCTCCACTTT.

The rearrangement links TRBV6-1 to TRBJ2-5; D unresolved. CDR1 is MNHNS, CDR2 SASEGT, per germline. Trimming removed 2 bases at V and 2 bases at J, with 12 bases between. This CDR3 is 15 amino acids long. The CDR3 loop reads CASSEQPTRQETQYF. In DNA, the CDR3 is TGTGCCAGCAGTGAACAACCTACCCGTCAAGAGACCCAGTACTTC.

The CDR3 sequence is CASSQIPTDTQYF. CDR3 nucleotides: TGTGCCAGCAGTCAAATCCCCACAGATACGCAGTATTTT. The chain employs TRBV2 and TRBJ2-3; D unresolved. This CDR3 has 13 residues. Germline loops: CDR1 SNHLY, CDR2 FYNNEI. V was cut by 5 bases and J by 2 bases, with 8 bases left in between.

The V gene is TRBV30, the J gene TRBJ1-5, with D possibly TRBD1 on 6 matching bases. The germline CDR1 and CDR2 sequences are GTSNPN and SVGIG (reference sequence). CDR3 length: 13 amino acids. V was cut by 3 bases and J by 6 bases, with 12 bases left in between. CDR3 sequence (DNA): TGTGCCTGGAGCGTTGGGGGGCTTCAGCCCCAGCATTTT. Its protein product is CAWSVGGLQPQHF.